A single sample is the source of the 10 T cell receptor beta chains below, sequenced in a study of T cell responses to AZD1222 COVID-19 vaccine. The method was immunoSEQ multiplex PCR; TCRdb's version includes in-frame clones alone and lacks a portion of them. Here the sample spans approximately 100,000 clones, roughly 87% being singletons. The sequenced sample was peripheral blood, obtained on day 0 of AZD1222 vaccination. Receptors were obtained from an adult in good health.

This rearrangement joins TRBV30 to TRBJ1-6; D possibly corresponds to TRBD1 (6 bases). The CDR3 spans 14 residues. Germline CDR1 and CDR2: GTSNPN and SVGIG (reference sequence). V was pared by 8 bases and J by 7 bases, with 18 bases between. The CDR3 DNA sequence: TGTGCCGGCGCCGGGACAAAGAACAATTCACCCCTCCACTTT. Translating gives CAGAGTKNNSPLHF.

This chain connects TRBV29-1 to TRBJ2-1; the match to TRBD2 covers 12 bases. CDR3 size: 15 residues. J gave up 7 bases and V 6 bases, and 10 bases lay outside the gene matches. The germline V gene encodes CDR1 SQVTM and CDR2 ANQGSEA. Here the CDR3 reads CSVTTSGSLRNEQFF. The CDR3 nucleotides are TGCAGCGTCACGACTAGCGGGAGTTTAAGGAATGAGCAGTTCTTC.

The chain has TRBV5-1 and TRBJ2-7; 13 bases are a match to TRBD2. Germline trimming cut 0 bases from V and 6 bases from J; bases unmatched to any gene: 3. The CDR3 is 15 amino acids. Germline V gene sequence: CDR1 SGHRS, CDR2 YFSETQ. DNA of the CDR3: TGCGCCAGCAGCTTGGTACTAGCGGGAGGGGGCGAGCAGTACTTC. It encodes CASSLVLAGGGEQYF.

The chain combines TRBV19 with TRBJ1-3; the D gene is possibly TRBD1 (6 bases). CDR1 and CDR2 from the germline V gene are LNHDA and SQIVND (reference sequence). CDR3 length: 16 amino acids. Trimming removed 4 bases at V and 2 bases at J, with 15 bases between. CDR3 DNA: TGTGCCAGTAGTACCCTTCGCAGGGGAACTGGAAACACCATATATTTT. Protein sequence: CASSTLRRGTGNTIYF.

V is TRBV5-4 and J is TRBJ2-7; possibly TRBD1 for D (5 bases). The CDR3 loop spans 14 amino acids. Germline V gene lookup returns CDR1 SGHNT and CDR2 YYREEE (reference sequence). V lost 1 base, J lost 5 bases, and 13 bases lay in between. CDR3 residues: CASSLMSGNDEQYF. The CDR3 nucleotides are TGTGCCAGCAGCTTGATGTCAGGGAATGACGAGCAGTACTTC.

The rearrangement joins TRBV2 to TRBJ2-5, with D possibly being TRBD2 (5 bases). CDR1 is SNHLY, CDR2 FYNNEI, per germline. The ends were cut back, 10 bases at V and 4 bases at J, with 16 bases in the middle. The CDR3 contains 13 residues. The CDR3 loop reads CATSSQRGETQYF. In DNA form, the CDR3 reads TGTGCCACCAGCTCTCAACGGGGAGAGACCCAGTACTTC.

The chain is built from TRBV25-1 and TRBJ2-7; D possibly corresponds to TRBD2 (5 bases). CDR1 and CDR2 from the germline V gene are MGHDK and SYGVNS. The CDR3 consists of 12 residues. The ends were cut back, 6 bases at V and 5 bases at J, with 11 bases in the middle. CDR3 DNA: TGTGCCAGCAGGACCCCCGGGAACGAGCAGTACTTC. Translating it yields CASRTPGNEQYF.

V gene TRBV3-1 (or the pseudogene TRBV3-2) combines with J gene TRBJ2-1, with 13 bases lining up with TRBD2. The CDR3 contains 15 residues. Per the germline V gene, CDR1 is LGHDT and CDR2 is YNNKEL (reference sequence). V lost 3 bases to trimming and J lost 6 bases; unmatched junction nucleotides: 2. CDR3: CASSHWTSGSNEQFF. CDR3 coding DNA: TGTGCCAGCAGCCACTGGACTAGCGGGAGCAATGAGCAGTTCTTC.

The chain's CDR3 is CASSPSSTYGYTF. The CDR3 bases are TGTGCCAGCAGCCCATCCTCAACGTATGGCTACACCTTC. The chain couples TRBV12-3 or TRBV12-4 to TRBJ1-2, with unresolved D. The V gene lost 6 bases and the J gene lost 5 bases, with 13 bases spanning the gap. The CDR3 extends over 13 amino acids.

This clone showed up just a few times. The rearrangement joins TRBV11-2 to TRBJ2-7, with TRBD2 as a possible D gene (6 bases). The CDR3 is 17 residues long. Germline V gene data show CDR1 as SGHAT and CDR2 as FQNNGV. V dropped 6 bases and J dropped 7 bases, with 28 bases sitting between them. The CDR3 bases are TGTGCCAGCAGTCTACTTCTCATATCTCGCCGGGAGAGTGAGCAGTACTTC. Its translation is CASSLLLISRRESEQYF.